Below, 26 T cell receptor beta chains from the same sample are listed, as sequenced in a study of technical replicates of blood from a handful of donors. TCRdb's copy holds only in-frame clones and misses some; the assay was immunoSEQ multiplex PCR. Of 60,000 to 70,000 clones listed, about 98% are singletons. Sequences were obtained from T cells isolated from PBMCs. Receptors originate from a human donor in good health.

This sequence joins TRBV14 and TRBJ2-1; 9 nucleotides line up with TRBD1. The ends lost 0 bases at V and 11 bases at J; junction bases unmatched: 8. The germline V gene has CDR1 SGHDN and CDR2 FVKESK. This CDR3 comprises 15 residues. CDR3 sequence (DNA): TGTGCCAGCAGCCAAGAGATGCAGGACAGGGGCCAGCAGTTCTTC. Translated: CASSQEMQDRGQQFF.

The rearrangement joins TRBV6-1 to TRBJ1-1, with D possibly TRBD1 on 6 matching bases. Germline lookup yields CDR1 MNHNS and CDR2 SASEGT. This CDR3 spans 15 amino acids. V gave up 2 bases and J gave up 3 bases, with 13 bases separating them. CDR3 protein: CASSESRQEDTEAFF. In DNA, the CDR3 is TGTGCCAGCAGTGAATCCCGACAGGAGGACACTGAAGCTTTCTTT.

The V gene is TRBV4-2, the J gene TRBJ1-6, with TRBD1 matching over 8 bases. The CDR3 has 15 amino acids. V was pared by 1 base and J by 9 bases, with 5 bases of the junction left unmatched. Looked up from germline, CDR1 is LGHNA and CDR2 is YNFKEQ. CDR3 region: CASSQVAGGPSPLHF. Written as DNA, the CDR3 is TGTGCCAGCAGCCAAGTAGCAGGGGGCCCTTCACCCCTCCACTTT.

The CDR3 DNA follows: TGTGCCAGCAAGTTCGTTGTTACAGACGAGCAGTACTTC. This encodes CASKFVVTDEQYF. The V and J genes are TRBV5-6 and TRBJ2-7; D remains unclear. This CDR3 comprises 13 residues. The germline V gene encodes CDR1 SGHDT and CDR2 YYEEEE. Trimming pared 6 bases from V and 5 bases from J, leaving 15 bases between.

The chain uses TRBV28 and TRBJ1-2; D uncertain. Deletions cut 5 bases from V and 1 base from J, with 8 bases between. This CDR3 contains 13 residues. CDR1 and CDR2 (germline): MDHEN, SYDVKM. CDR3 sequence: CASSRGYNYGYTF. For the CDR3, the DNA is TGTGCCAGCAGTCGAGGATATAACTATGGCTACACCTTC.

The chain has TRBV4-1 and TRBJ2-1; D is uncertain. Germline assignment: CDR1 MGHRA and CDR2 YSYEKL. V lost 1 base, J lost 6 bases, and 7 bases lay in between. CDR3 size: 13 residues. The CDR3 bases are TGCGCCAGCAGCCAAGGTCTCCCCAATGAGCAGTTCTTC. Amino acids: CASSQGLPNEQFF.

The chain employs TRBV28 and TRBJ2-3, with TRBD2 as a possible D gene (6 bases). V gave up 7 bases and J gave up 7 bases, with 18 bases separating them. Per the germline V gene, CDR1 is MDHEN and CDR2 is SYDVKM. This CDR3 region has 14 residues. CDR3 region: CASISEGLFYTQYF. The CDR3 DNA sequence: TGTGCCAGCATCTCGGAGGGCCTCTTCTATACGCAGTATTTT.

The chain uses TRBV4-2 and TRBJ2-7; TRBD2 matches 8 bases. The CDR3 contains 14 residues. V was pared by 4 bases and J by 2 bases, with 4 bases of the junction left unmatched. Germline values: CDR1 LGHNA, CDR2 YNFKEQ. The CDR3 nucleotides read TGTGCCAGCAGCCCTCGGGGGGGGGCCTACGAGCAGTACTTC. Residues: CASSPRGGAYEQYF.

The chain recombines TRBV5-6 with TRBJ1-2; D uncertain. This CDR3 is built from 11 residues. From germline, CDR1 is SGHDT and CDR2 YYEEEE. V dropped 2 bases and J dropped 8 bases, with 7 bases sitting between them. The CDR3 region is CASSFSSGYTF. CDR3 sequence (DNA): TGTGCCAGCAGCTTTTCTTCCGGCTACACCTTC.

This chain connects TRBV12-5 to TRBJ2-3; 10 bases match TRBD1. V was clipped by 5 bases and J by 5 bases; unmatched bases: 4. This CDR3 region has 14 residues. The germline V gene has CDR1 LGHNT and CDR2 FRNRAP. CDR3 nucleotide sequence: TGTGCTAGTGGTCCCGGACAGGGGGGAGATACGCAGTATTTT. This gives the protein CASGPGQGGDTQYF.

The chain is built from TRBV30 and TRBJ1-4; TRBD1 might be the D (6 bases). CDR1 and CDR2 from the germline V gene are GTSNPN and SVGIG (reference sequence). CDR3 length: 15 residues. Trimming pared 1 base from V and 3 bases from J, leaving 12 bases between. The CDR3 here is CAWSAYRAANEKLFF. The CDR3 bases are TGTGCCTGGAGTGCATACAGGGCAGCTAATGAAAAACTGTTTTTT.

CDR3: CAWSPTLGGGAFRDTQYF. The CDR3 DNA reads as TGTGCCTGGAGTCCCACCTTGGGTGGCGGGGCCTTTCGGGATACGCAGTATTTT. The chain links TRBV30 to TRBJ2-3; weak D call: TRBD2 (6 bases). This CDR3 is 18 amino acids long. The germline gives CDR1 GTSNPN, CDR2 SVGIG (reference sequence). V was shortened by 2 bases and J by 6 bases, with 27 bases between the two germline ends.

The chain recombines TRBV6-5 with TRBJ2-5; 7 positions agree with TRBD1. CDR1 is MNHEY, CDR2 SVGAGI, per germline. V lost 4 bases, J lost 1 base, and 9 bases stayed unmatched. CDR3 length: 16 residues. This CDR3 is CASSSTPGTVQETQYF. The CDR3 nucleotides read TGTGCCAGCAGTTCCACCCCCGGGACAGTCCAAGAGACCCAGTACTTC.

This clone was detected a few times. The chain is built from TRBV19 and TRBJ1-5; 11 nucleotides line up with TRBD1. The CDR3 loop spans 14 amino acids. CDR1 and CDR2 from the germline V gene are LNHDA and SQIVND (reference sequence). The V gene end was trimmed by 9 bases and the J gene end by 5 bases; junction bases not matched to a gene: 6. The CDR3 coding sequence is TGTGCCAGCGGGGGACAGGGGGGATATCAGCCCCAGCATTTT. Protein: CASGGQGGYQPQHF.

The CDR3 here is CASSQSPTGSLDTQYF. The CDR3 coding sequence is TGCGCCAGCAGCCAATCCCCGACAGGGAGTCTAGATACGCAGTATTTT. The chain uses TRBV4-1 and TRBJ2-3; the match to TRBD1 covers 7 bases. The junction had 10 bases not matched to a gene; V was cut back by 2 bases and J by 5 bases. Germline V gives CDR1 MGHRA, CDR2 YSYEKL. The CDR3 has 16 residues.

The CDR3 nucleotides read TGTGCCAGCAGCCAGAGGAACTATGGCTACACCTTC. It is translated as CASSQRNYGYTF. This chain connects TRBV7-2 to TRBJ1-2; D not certain. The CDR3 totals 12 residues. Trimming left V 5 bases short and J 2 bases short, with 6 bases between. Per the germline V gene, CDR1 is SGHTA and CDR2 is FQGNSA.

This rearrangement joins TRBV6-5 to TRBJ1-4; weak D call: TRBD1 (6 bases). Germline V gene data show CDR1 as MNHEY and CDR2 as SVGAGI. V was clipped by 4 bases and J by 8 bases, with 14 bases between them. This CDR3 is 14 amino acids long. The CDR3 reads CASSSGTMSEKLFF. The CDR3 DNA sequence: TGTGCCAGCAGTTCCGGGACAATGAGCGAAAAACTGTTTTTT.

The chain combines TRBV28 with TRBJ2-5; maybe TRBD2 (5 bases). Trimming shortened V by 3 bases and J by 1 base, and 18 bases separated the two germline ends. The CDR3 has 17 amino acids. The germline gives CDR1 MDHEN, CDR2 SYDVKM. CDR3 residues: CASSFLVRGAVQETQYF. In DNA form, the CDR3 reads TGTGCCAGCAGTTTCCTCGTGCGAGGAGCGGTCCAAGAGACCCAGTACTTC.

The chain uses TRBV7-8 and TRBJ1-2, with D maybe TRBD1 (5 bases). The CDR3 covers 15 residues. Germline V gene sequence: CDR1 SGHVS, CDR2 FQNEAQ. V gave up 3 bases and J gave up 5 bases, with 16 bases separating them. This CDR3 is CASSFAGRDTYGYTF. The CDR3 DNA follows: TGTGCCAGCAGCTTCGCAGGGAGGGATACTTATGGCTACACCTTC.

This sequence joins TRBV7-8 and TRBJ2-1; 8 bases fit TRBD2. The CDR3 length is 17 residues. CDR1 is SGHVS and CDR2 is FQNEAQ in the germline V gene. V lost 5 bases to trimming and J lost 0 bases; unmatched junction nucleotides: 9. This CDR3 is CASSRNPGTSSYNEQFF. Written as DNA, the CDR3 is TGTGCCAGCAGCCGAAATCCCGGGACTAGCTCCTACAATGAGCAGTTCTTC.

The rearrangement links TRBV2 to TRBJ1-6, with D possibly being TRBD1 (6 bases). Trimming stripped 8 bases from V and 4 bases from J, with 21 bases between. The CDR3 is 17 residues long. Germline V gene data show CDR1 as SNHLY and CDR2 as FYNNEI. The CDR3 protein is CASQGTWDGWYNSPLHF. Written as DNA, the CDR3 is TGTGCCAGCCAGGGGACGTGGGACGGGTGGTATAATTCACCCCTCCACTTT.

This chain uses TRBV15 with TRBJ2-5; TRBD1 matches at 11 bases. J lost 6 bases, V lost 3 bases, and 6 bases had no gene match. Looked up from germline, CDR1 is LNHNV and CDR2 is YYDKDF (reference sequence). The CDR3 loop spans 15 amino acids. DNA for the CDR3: TGTGCCACCAGCAGTGGGGACAGGGGGACGAAGACCCAGTACTTC. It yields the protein CATSSGDRGTKTQYF.

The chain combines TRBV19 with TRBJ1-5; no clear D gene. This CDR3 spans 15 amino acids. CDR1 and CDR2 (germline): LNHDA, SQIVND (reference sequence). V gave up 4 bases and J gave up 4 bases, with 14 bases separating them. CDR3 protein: CASSTTEGRNQPQHF. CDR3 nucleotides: TGTGCCAGTAGTACTACGGAGGGTAGAAATCAGCCCCAGCATTTT.

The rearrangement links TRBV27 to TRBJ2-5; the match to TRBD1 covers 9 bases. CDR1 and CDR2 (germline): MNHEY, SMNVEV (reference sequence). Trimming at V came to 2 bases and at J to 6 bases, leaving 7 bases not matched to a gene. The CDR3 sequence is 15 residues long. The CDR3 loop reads CASSLGIGQGKTQYF. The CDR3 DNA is TGTGCCAGCAGTTTAGGGATAGGACAGGGGAAGACCCAGTACTTC.

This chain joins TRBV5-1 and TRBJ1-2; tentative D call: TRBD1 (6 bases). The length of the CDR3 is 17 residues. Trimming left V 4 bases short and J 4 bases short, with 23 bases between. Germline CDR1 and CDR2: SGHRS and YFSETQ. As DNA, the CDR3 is TGCGCCAGCAGCCACAAACCGGGGGGCCAATCCCTCTATGGCTACACCTTC. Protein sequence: CASSHKPGGQSLYGYTF.

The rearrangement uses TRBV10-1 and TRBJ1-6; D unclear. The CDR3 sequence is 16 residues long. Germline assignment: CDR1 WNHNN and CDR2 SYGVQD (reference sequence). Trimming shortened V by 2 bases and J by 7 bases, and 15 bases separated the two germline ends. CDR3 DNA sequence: TGCGCCAGCAGTGAGAGTAGCGGGAGCCGGAATTCACCCCTCCACTTT. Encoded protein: CASSESSGSRNSPLHF.